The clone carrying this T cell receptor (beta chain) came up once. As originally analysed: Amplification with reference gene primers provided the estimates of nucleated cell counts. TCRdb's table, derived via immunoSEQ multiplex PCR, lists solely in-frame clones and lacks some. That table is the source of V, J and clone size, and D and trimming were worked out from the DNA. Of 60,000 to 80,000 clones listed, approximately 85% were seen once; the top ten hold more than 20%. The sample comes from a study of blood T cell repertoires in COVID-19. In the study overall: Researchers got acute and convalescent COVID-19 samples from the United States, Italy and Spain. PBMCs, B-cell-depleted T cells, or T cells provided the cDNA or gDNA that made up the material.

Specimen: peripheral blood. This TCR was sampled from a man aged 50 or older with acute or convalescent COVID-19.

CDR3 sequence: CASSPASTGNNQPQHF. For the CDR3, the DNA is TGTGCCAGCAGCCCAGCCTCTACAGGGAACAATCAGCCCCAGCATTTT. The chain combines TRBV6-2 or TRBV6-3 with TRBJ1-5, with D perhaps matching TRBD1 (6 bases). Germline V CDR1 and CDR2: MNHEY, SVGEGT. This CDR3 contains 16 residues. Trimming removed 6 bases from V and 3 bases from J, with 18 bases in between.